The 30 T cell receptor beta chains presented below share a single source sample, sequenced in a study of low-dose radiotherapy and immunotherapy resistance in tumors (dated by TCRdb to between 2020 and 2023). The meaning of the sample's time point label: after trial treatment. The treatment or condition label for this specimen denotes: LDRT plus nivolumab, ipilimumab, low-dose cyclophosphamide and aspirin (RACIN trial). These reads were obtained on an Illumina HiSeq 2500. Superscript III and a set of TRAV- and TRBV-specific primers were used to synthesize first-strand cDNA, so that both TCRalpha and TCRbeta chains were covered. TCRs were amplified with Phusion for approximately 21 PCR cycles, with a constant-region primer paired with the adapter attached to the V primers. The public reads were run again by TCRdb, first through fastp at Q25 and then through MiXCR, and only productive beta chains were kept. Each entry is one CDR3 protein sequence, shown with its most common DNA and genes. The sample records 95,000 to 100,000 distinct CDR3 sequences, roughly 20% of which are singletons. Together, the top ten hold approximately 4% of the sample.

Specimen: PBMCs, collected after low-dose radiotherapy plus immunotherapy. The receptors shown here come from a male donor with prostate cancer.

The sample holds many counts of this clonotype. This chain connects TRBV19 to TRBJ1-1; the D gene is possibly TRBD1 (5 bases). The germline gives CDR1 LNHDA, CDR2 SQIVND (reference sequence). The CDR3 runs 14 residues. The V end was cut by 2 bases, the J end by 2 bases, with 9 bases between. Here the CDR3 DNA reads TGTGCCAGTAGTATAACTGGGGGAAACACTGAAGCTTTCTTT. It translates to CASSITGGNTEAFF.

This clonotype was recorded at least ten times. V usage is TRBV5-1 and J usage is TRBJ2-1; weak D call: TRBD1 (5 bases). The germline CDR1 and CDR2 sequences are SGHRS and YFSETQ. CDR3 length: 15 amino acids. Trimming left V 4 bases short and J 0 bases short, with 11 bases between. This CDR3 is CASSLNQGSYNEQFF. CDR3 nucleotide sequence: TGCGCCAGCAGCCTAAACCAGGGCTCCTACAATGAGCAGTTCTTC.

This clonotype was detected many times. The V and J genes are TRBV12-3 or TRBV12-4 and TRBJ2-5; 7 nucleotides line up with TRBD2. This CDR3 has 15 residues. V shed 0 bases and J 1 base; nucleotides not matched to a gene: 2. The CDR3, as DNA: TGTGCCAGCAGTTTAGCCGGGACTATCCAAGAGACCCAGTACTTC. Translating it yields CASSLAGTIQETQYF.

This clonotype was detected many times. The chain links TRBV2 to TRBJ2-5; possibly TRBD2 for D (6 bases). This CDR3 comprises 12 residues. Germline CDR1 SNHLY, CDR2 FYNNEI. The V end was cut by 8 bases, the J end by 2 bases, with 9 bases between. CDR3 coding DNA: TGTGCCAGCGGGGCGGGGCAAGAGACCCAGTACTTC. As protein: CASGAGQETQYF.

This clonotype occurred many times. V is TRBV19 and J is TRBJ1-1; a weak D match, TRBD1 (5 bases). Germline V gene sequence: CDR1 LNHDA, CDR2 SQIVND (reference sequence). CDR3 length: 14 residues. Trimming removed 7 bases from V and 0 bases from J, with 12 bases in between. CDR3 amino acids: CASNPDSLNTEAFF. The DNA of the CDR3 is TGTGCCAGTAATCCCGACAGCCTGAACACTGAAGCTTTCTTT.

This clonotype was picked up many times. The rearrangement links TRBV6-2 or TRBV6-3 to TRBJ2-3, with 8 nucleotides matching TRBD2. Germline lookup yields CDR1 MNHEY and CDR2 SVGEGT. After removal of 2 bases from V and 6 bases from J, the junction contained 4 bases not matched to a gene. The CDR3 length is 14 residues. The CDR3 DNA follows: TGTGCCAGCAGTTACGGGCGGGGGGCCGATACGCAGTATTTT. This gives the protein CASSYGRGADTQYF.

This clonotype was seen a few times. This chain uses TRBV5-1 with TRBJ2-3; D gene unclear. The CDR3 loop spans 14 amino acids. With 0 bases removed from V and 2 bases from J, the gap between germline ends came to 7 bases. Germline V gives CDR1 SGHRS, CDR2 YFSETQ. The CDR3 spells CASSLGQLTDTQYF. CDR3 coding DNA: TGCGCCAGCAGCTTGGGGCAGCTCACAGATACGCAGTATTTT.

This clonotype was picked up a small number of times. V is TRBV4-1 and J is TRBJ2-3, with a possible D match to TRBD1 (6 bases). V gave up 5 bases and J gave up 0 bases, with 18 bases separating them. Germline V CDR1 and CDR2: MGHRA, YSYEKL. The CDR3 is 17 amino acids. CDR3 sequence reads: CASSSGNQGRSTDTQYF. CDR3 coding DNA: TGCGCCAGCAGCTCAGGGAATCAGGGGCGTAGCACAGATACGCAGTATTTT.

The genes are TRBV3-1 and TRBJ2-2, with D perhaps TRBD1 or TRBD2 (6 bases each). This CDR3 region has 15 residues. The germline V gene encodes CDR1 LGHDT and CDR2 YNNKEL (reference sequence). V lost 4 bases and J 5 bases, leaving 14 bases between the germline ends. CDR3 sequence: CASSPLRGRTGELFF. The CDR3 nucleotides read TGTGCCAGCAGCCCCCTGAGGGGGAGGACCGGGGAGCTGTTTTTT.

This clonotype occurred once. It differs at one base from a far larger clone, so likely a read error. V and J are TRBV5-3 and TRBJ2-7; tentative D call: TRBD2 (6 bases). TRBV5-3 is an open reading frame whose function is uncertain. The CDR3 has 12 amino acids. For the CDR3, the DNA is TGTGTCAGCAGCTCCGGAGGGTACGAGCAGTACTTC. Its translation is CVSSSGGYEQYF.

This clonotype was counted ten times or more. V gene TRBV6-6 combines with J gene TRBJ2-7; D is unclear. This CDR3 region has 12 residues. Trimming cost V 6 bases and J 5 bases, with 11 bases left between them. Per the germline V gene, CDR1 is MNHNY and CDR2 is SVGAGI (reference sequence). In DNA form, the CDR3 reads TGTGCCAGCAGAACCTTAGCTGACGAGCAGTACTTC. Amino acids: CASRTLADEQYF.

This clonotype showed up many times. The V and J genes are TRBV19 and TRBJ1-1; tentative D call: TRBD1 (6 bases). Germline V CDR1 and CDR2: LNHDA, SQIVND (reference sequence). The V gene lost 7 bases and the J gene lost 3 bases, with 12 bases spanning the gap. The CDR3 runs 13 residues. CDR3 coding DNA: TGTGCCAGTAAGGGGGAGCTGGACACTGAAGCTTTCTTT. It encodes CASKGELDTEAFF.

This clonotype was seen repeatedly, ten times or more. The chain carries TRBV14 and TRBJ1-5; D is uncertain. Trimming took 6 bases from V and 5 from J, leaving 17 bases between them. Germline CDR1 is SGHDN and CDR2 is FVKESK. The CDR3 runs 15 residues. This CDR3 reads CASSSRLQYDQPQHF. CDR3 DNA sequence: TGTGCCAGCAGTTCCCGCCTACAGTATGATCAGCCCCAGCATTTT.

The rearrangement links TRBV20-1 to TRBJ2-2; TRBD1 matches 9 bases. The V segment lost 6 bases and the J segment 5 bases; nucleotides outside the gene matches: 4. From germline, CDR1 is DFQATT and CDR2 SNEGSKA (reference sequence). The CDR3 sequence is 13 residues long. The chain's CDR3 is CSATGTGTGELFF. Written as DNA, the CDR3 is TGCAGTGCGACCGGGACAGGGACCGGGGAGCTGTTTTTT.

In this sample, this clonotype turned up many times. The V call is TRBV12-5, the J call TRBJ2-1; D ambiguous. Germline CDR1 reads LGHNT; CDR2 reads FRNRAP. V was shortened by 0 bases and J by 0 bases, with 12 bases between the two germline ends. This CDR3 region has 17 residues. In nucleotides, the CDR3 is TGTGCTAGTGGTTTGGTACGGTGGCAGAGCTCCTACAATGAGCAGTTCTTC. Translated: CASGLVRWQSSYNEQFF.

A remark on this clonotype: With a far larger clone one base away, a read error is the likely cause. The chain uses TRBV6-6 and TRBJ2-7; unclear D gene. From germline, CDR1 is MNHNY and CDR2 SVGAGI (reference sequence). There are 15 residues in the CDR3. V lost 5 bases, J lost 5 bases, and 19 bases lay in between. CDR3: CASSEALHALDEQYF. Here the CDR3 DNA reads TGTGCCAGCAGTGAAGCTTTACACGCACTCGACGAGCAGTACTTC.

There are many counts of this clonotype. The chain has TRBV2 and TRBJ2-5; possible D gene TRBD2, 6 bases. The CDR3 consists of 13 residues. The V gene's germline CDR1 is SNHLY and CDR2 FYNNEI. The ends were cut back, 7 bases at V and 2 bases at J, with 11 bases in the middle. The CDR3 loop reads CASIPSVQETQYF. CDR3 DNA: TGTGCCAGCATCCCTAGCGTTCAAGAGACCCAGTACTTC.

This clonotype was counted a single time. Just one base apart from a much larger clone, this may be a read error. The CDR3, as DNA: TGCAGCATTGAAGATCGGCTGGAAGCTTTCTTT. Its translation: CSIEDRLEAFF. The chain combines TRBV29-1 with TRBJ1-1; D unresolved. CDR3 length equals 11 residues. Germline CDR1 and CDR2: SQVTM and ANQGSEA.

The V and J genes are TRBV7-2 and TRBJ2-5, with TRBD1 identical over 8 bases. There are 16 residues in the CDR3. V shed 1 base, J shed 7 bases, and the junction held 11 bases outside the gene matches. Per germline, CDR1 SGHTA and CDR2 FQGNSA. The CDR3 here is CASSLGGTGASGTQYF. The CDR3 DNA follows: TGTGCCAGCAGCTTAGGAGGGACAGGCGCCTCGGGGACCCAGTACTTC.

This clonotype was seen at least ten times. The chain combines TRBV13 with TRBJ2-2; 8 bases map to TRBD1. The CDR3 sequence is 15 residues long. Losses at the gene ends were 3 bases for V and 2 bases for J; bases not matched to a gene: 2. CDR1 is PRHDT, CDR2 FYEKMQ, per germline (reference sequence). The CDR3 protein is CASSLTGDNTGELFF. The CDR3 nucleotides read TGTGCCAGCAGCTTGACAGGGGACAACACCGGGGAGCTGTTTTTT.

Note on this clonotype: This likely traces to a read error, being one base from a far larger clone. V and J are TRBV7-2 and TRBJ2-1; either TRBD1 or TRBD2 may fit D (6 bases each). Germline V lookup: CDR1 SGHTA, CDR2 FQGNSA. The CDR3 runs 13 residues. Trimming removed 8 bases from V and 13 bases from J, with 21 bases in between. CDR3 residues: CASAEGEEETQFF. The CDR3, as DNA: TGTGCCAGCGCGGAGGGGGAAGAAGAGACCCAGTTCTTC.

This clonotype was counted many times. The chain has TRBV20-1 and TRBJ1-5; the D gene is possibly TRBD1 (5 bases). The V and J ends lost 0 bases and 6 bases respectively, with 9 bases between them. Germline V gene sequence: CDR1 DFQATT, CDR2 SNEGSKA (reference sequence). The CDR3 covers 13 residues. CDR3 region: CSARDGGSQPQHF. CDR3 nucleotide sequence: TGCAGTGCTAGAGATGGGGGGAGTCAGCCCCAGCATTTT.

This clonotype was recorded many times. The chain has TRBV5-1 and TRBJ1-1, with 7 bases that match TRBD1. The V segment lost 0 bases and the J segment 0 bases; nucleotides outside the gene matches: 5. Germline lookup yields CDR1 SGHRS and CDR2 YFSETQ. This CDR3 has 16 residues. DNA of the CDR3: TGCGCCAGCAGCTTGGGCACAGGGGCTCTGAACACTGAAGCTTTCTTT. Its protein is CASSLGTGALNTEAFF.

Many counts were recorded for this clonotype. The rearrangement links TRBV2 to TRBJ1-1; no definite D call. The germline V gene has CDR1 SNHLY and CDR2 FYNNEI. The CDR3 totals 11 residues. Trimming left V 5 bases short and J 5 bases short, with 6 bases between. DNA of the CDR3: TGTGCCAGCAGTCGCGAGACTGAAGCTTTCTTT. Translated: CASSRETEAFF.

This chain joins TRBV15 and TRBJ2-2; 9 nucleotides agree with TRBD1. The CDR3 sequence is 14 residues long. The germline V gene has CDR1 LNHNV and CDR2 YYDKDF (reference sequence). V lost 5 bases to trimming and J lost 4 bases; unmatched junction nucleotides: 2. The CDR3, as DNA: TGTGCCACCAGCCGGGACAGGGCCACCGGGGAGCTGTTTTTT. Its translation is CATSRDRATGELFF. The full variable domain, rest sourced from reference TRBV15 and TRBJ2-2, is DAMVIQNPRYQVTQFGKPVTLSCSQTLNHNVMYWYQQKSSQAPKLLFHYYDKDFNNEADTPDNFQSRRPNTSFCFLDIRSPGLGDTAMYLCATSRDRATGELFFGEGSRLTVL.

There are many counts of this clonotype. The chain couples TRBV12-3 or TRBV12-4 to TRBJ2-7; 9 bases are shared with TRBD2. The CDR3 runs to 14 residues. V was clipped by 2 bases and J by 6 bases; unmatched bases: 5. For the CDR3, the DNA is TGTGCCAGCAGTTTAACAGCGGGGGGAATCGAGCAGTACTTC. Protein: CASSLTAGGIEQYF.

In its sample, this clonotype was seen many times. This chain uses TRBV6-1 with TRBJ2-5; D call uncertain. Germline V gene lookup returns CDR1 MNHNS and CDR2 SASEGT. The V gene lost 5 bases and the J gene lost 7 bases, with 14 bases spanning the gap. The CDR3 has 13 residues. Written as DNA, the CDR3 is TGTGCCAGCAGTTACGGGCCTCTAGGGACCCAGTACTTC. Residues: CASSYGPLGTQYF.

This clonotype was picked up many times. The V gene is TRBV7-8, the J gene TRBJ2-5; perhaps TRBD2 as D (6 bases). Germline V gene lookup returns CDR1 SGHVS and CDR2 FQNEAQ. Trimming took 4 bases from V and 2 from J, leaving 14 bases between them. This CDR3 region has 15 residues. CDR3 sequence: CASSSTFGGQETQYF. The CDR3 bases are TGTGCCAGCAGCTCCACCTTTGGGGGGCAAGAGACCCAGTACTTC.

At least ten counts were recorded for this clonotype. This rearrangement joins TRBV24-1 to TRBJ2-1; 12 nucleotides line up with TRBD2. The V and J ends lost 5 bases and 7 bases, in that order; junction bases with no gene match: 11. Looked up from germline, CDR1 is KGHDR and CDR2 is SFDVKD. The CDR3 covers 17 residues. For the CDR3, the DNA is TGTGCCACCAGTGCGGGGCTAGCGGGGGGGCGATTAAATGAGCAGTTCTTC. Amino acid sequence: CATSAGLAGGRLNEQFF.

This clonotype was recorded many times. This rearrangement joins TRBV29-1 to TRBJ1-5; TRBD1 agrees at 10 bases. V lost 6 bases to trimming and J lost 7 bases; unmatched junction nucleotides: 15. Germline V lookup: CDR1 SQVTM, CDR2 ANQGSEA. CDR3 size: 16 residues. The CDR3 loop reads CSVATRGTGVNQPQHF. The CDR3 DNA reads TGCAGCGTAGCGACACGGGGGACAGGGGTTAACCAGCCCCAGCATTTT.